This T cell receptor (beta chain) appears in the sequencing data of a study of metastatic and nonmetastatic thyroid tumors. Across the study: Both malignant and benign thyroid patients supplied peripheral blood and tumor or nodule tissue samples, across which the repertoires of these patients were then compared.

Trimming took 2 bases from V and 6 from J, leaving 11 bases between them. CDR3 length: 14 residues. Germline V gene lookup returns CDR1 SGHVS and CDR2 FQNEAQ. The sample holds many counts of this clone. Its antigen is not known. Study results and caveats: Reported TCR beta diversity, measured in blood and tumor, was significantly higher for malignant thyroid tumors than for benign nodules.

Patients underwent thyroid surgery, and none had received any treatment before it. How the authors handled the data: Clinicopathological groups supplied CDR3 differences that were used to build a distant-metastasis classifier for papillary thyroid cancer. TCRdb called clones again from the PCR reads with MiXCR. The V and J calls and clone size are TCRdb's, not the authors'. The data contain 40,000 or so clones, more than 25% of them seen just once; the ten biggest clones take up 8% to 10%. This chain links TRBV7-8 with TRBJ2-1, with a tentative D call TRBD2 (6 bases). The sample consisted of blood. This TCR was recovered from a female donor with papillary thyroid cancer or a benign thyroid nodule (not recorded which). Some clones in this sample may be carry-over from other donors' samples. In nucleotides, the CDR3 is TGTGCCAGCAGCTTAAGGACTACCCTCAATGAGCAGTTCTTC. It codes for CASSLRTTLNEQFF.